These 5 T cell receptor beta chains were all obtained from the same sample, sequenced in a study of OX40 agonist ivuxolimab in advanced cancers. Profiling relied on immunoSEQ multiplex PCR, and the TCRdb table lists in-frame clones only, not all of them. Among over 150,000 clones listed, 90% to 95% were seen once. Sample: CD4+ or CD8+ T cells sorted from blood, taken in a trial of the OX40 agonist ivuxolimab. The receptors shown here come from an adult with an advanced solid tumor such as melanoma, head and neck, liver or kidney cancer.

The chain combines TRBV6-1 with TRBJ2-5; 11 nucleotides align to TRBD1. The junction had 5 bases not matched to a gene; V was cut back by 11 bases and J by 3 bases. CDR3 length: 13 residues. CDR1 MNHNS and CDR2 SASEGT come from the germline V gene. The CDR3 nucleotides read TGTGCCGGTCGGACAGGGGGCAAAGAGACCCAGTACTTC. Amino acid sequence: CAGRTGGKETQYF.

This clone was detected once. CDR3 sequence: CASSPGGPDQPQHF. Written as DNA, the CDR3 is TGTGCCAGCAGCCCAGGGGGCCCGGATCAGCCCCAGCATTTT. This rearrangement joins TRBV7-9 to TRBJ1-5; 8 bases agree with TRBD1. CDR1 is SEHNR and CDR2 is FQNEAQ in the germline V gene (reference sequence). This CDR3 region has 14 residues. J gave up 5 bases and V 5 bases, and 5 bases lay outside the gene matches. Variable domain in full (rest from reference TRBV7-9 and TRBJ1-5): DTGVSQNPRHKITKRGQNVTFRCDPISEHNRLYWYRQTLGQGPEFLTYFQNEAQLEKSRLLSDRFSAERPKGSFSTLEIQRTEQGDSAMYLCASSPGGPDQPQHFGDGTRLSIL.

The genes are TRBV9 and TRBJ2-1; weak D call: TRBD2 (7 bases). The CDR3 sequence is 17 residues long. Germline CDR1 SGDLS, CDR2 YYNGEE. The V and J ends lost 3 bases and 0 bases respectively, with 16 bases between them. DNA of the CDR3: TGTGCCAGCAGCGACCCGGGGGGCCCGAGCTCCTACAATGAGCAGTTCTTC. It translates to CASSDPGGPSSYNEQFF.

The V gene is TRBV11-2, the J gene TRBJ2-7; 7 nucleotides match TRBD1. Germline V gene sequence: CDR1 SGHAT, CDR2 FQNNGV. The V gene end was trimmed by 5 bases and the J gene end by 4 bases; junction bases not matched to a gene: 5. The CDR3 has 13 amino acids. The chain's CDR3 is CASSQGQHYEQYF. The DNA for the CDR3 is TGTGCCAGCAGCCAGGGACAGCATTACGAGCAGTACTTC.

The rearrangement uses TRBV10-3 and TRBJ2-7; D unresolved. Germline CDR1 and CDR2: ENHRY and SYGVKD. The CDR3 is 13 amino acids. The V gene lost 6 bases and the J gene lost 6 bases, with 15 bases spanning the gap. CDR3 in amino acids: CAISPGALGEQYF. CDR3 sequence (DNA): TGTGCCATCAGCCCGGGCGCCCTTGGCGAGCAGTACTTC.